This T cell receptor beta chain emerged from a study of tumor-infiltrating lymphocytes in localized non-small cell lung cancer. About the study: The cohort mixed smokers and never-smokers, several histologies, and some post-neoadjuvant-chemotherapy samples.

Worth noting for this clone: The antigen is undetermined.

CDR1 and CDR2 from the germline V gene are LGHNA and YNFKEQ. V was pared by 3 bases and J by 0 bases, with 12 bases between. This CDR3 contains 15 residues. Study-level findings and limits: Different pieces of the same tissue went to different assays, confounding technical variation with intratumor heterogeneity.

Data came from immunoSEQ multiplex PCR; TCRdb stores just in-frame clones and leaves some out. The table shows some 9,000 clones, with approximately 74% occurring only once. The chain joins TRBV4-2 to TRBJ2-7; D may be TRBD2 (6 bases). The source is a human donor with non-small cell lung cancer. Material for sequencing was uninvolved lung tissue not adjacent to the tumor. CDR3 loop: CASSHGLATSYEQYF. Written as DNA, the CDR3 is TGTGCCAGCAGCCACGGGCTAGCGACCTCCTACGAGCAGTACTTC.